This T cell receptor beta chain originates from a study of response to subunit inactivated influenza vaccine. General observations from the study: The authors put forward the suggestion that each seasonal influenza vaccination may bring in only a limited number of new T cells.

Germline V gives CDR1 MNHEY, CDR2 SVGEGT. The CDR3 has 15 residues. Only a few counts were recorded for this clonotype. Its antigen remains unknown. An end of the junction does not agree with germline; a read error may underlie this. Each CDR3 protein is one row after TCRdb ran MiXCR on the RT-PCR reads. The sample lists around 580,000 distinct CDR3 sequences; approximately 15% were seen once. Sequences were derived from PBMCs from blood, sampled approximately 13 days after vaccination. The sequence derives from a man aged 45-65 years who received an inactivated influenza vaccine. The chain combines TRBV6-2 or TRBV6-3 with TRBJ2-1; 14 bases are a match to TRBD2. This chain's CDR3 is CASSVGLAGGNGQFF. The CDR3 nucleotides read TGTGCCAGCAGTGTCGGACTAGCGGGAGGCAATGGGCAGTTCTTC.